These 5 T cell receptor beta chains originate from one sample sequenced in a study of technical replicates of blood from four donors. Only in-frame clones appear in the TCRdb table, and some are missing; sequencing was by immunoSEQ multiplex PCR. The sample contains about 88,000 clones, around 90% of which appear only once. Sequencing used T cells isolated from PBMCs. These receptors all come from a human donor in good health.

This clone was counted a single time. The rearrangement links TRBV9 to TRBJ1-1; D is undetermined. V was clipped by 2 bases and J by 1 base, with 6 bases between them. The CDR3 covers 13 residues. Looked up from germline, CDR1 is SGDLS and CDR2 is YYNGEE. The DNA for the CDR3 is TGTGCCAGCAGCGTTGGCAAGAACACTGAAGCTTTCTTT. Protein: CASSVGKNTEAFF.

CDR3 sequence (DNA): TGTGCCAGCAGTTACTCCCGGAGGGGAGAGACCCAGTACTTC. Its protein product is CASSYSRRGETQYF. The V and J genes are TRBV6-5 and TRBJ2-5; the D gene is possibly TRBD2 (6 bases). This CDR3 spans 14 amino acids. V was pared by 0 bases and J by 4 bases, with 9 bases between. Germline CDR1 and CDR2: MNHEY and SVGAGI.

V usage is TRBV6-1 and J usage is TRBJ2-7; possibly TRBD1 for D (6 bases). V gave up 4 bases and J gave up 3 bases, with 16 bases separating them. Germline V gene lookup returns CDR1 MNHNS and CDR2 SASEGT. The CDR3 has 15 residues. For the CDR3, the DNA is TGTGCCAGCAGTGCCGATTCACGGACAGTCTACGAGCAGTACTTC. Its translation: CASSADSRTVYEQYF.

The J gene is TRBJ1-2, the V gene TRBV5-1, with 9 bases aligning to TRBD1. CDR1 SGHRS and CDR2 YFSETQ come from the germline V gene. This CDR3 has 15 amino acids. V was pared by 3 bases and J by 3 bases, with 6 bases of the junction left unmatched. CDR3 sequence reads: CASSSNGQGHYGYTF. The CDR3 bases are TGCGCCAGCAGCTCGAATGGACAGGGGCACTATGGCTACACCTTC.

The chain uses TRBV5-1 and TRBJ2-7; possibly TRBD2 for D (6 bases). In germline, CDR1 is SGHRS, CDR2 YFSETQ. The CDR3 contains 14 residues. The V gene lost 4 bases and the J gene lost 2 bases, with 13 bases spanning the gap. This chain's CDR3 is CASSPDRETYEQYF. In DNA, the CDR3 is TGCGCCAGCAGCCCCGATCGGGAGACCTACGAGCAGTACTTC. Using reference TRBV5-1 and TRBJ2-7 for the parts outside the CDR3, the full variable domain is KAGVTQTPRYLIKTRGQQVTLSCSPISGHRSVSWYQQTPGQGLQFLFEYFSETQRNKGNFPGRFSGRQFSNSRSEMNVSTLELGDSALYLCASSPDRETYEQYFGPGTRLTVT.